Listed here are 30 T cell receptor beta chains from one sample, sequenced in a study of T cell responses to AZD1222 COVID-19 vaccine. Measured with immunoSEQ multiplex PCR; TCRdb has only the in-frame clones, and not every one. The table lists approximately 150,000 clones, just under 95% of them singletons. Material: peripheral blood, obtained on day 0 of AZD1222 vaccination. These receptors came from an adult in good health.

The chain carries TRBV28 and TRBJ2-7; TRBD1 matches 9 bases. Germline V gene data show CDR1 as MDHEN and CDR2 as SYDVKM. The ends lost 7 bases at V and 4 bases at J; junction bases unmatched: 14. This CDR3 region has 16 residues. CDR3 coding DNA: TGTGCCAGCACTTCCTCCCCGGGACAGGGCCCTTACGAGCAGTACTTC. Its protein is CASTSSPGQGPYEQYF.

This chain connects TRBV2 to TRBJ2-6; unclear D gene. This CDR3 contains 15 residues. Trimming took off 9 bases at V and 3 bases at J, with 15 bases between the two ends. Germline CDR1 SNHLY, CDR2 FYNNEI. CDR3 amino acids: CASTTGTGGANVLTF. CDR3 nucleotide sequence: TGTGCCAGTACGACCGGAACGGGTGGGGCCAACGTCCTGACTTTC. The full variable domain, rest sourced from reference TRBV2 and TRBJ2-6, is EPEVTQTPSHQVTQMGQEVILRCVPISNHLYFYWYRQILGQKVEFLVSFYNNEISEKSEIFDDQFSVERPDGSNFTLKIRSTKLEDSAMYFCASTTGTGGANVLTFGAGSRLTVL.

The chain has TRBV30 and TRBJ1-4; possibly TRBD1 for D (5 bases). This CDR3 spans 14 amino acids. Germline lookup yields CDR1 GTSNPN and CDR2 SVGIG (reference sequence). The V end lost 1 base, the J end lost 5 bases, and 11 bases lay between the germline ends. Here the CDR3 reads CAWSGGGGNEKLFF. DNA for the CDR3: TGTGCCTGGAGTGGCGGGGGGGGAAATGAAAAACTGTTTTTT. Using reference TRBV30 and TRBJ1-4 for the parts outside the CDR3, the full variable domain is SQTIHQWPATLVQPVGSPLSLECTVEGTSNPNLYWYRQAAGRGLQLLFYSVGIGQISSEVPQNLSASRPQDRQFILSSKKLLLSDSGFYLCAWSGGGGNEKLFFGSGTQLSVL.

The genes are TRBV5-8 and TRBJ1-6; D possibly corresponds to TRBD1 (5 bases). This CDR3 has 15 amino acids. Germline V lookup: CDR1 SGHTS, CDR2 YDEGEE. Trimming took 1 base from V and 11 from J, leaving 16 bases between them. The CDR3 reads CASSLRAGSGTPLHF. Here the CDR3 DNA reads TGTGCCAGCAGCTTGAGGGCAGGGTCAGGAACACCCCTCCACTTT.

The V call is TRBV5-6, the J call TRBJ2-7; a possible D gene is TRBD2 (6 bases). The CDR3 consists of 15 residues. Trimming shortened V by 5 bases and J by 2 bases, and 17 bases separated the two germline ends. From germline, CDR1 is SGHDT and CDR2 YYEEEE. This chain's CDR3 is CASSSYRDLTYEQYF. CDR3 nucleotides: TGTGCCAGCAGTTCGTACCGGGACTTAACCTACGAGCAGTACTTC. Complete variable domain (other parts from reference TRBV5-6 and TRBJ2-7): DAGVTQSPTHLIKTRGQQVTLRCSPKSGHDTVSWYQQALGQGPQFIFQYYEEEERQRGNFPDRFSGHQFPNYSSELNVNALLLGDSALYLCASSSYRDLTYEQYFGPGTRLTVT.

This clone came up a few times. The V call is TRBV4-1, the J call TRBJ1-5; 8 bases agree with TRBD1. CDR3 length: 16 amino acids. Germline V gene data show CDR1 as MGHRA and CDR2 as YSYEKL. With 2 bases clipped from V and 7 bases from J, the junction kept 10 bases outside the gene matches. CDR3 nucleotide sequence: TGCGCCAGCAGCCAATTGCCAGGGGGCGCGAGGCAGCCCCAGCATTTT. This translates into CASSQLPGGARQPQHF.

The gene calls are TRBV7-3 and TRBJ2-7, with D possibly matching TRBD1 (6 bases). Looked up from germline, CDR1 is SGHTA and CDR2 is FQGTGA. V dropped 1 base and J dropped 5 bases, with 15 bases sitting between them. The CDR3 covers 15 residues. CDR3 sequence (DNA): TGTGCCAGCAGCTTAAACGGGGACAAAGGAAACGAGCAGTACTTC. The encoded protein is CASSLNGDKGNEQYF.

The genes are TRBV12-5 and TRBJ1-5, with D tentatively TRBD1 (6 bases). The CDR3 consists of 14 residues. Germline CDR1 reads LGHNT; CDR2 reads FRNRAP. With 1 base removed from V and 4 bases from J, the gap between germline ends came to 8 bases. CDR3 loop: CASGLGQANQPQHF. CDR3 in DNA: TGTGCTAGTGGTTTGGGACAGGCGAATCAGCCCCAGCATTTT.

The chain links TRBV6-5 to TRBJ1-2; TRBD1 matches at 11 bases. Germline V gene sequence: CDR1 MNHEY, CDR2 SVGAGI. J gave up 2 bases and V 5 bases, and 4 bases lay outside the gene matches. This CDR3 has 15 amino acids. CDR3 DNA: TGTGCCAGCAGTCGGACAGGGGGCCTCAACTATGGCTACACCTTC. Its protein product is CASSRTGGLNYGYTF.

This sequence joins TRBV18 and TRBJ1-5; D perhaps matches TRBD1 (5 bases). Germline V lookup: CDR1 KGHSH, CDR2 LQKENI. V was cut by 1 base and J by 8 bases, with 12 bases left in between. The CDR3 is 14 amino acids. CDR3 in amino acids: CASSPQGPGEPQHF. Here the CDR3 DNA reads TGTGCCAGCTCACCACAGGGACCTGGGGAGCCCCAGCATTTT. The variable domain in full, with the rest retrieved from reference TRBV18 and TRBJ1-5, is NAGVMQNPRHLVRRRGQEARLRCSPMKGHSHVYWYRQLPEEGLKFMVYLQKENIIDESGMPKERFSAEFPKEGPSILRIQQVVRGDSAAYFCASSPQGPGEPQHFGDGTRLSIL.

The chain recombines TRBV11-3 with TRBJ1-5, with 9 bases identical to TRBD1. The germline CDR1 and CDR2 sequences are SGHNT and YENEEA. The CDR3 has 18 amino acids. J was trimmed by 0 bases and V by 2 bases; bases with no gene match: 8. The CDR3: CASSLSPGTGNSNQPQHF. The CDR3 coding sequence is TGTGCCAGCAGCTTATCACCAGGGACAGGGAATAGCAATCAGCCCCAGCATTTT.

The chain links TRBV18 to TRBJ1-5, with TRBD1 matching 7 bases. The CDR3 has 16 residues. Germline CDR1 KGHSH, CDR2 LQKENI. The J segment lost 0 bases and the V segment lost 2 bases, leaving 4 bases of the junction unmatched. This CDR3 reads CASSPGQGGSNQPQHF. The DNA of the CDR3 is TGTGCCAGCTCACCAGGCCAGGGGGGTAGCAATCAGCCCCAGCATTTT.

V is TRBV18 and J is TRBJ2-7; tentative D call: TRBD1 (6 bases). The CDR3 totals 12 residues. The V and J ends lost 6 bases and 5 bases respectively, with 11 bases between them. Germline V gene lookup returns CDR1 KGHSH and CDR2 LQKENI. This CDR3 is CASSQNRDEQYF. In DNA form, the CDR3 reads TGTGCCAGCTCGCAGAACAGGGACGAGCAGTACTTC. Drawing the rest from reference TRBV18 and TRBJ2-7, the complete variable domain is NAGVMQNPRHLVRRRGQEARLRCSPMKGHSHVYWYRQLPEEGLKFMVYLQKENIIDESGMPKERFSAEFPKEGPSILRIQQVVRGDSAAYFCASSQNRDEQYFGPGTRLTVT.

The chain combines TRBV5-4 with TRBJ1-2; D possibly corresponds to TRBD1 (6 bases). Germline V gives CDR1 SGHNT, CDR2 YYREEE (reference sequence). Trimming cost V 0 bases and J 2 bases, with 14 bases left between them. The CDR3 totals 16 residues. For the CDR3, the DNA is TGTGCCAGCAGCTTGGGGGCAGGGGAGCGAAACTATGGCTACACCTTC. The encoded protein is CASSLGAGERNYGYTF.

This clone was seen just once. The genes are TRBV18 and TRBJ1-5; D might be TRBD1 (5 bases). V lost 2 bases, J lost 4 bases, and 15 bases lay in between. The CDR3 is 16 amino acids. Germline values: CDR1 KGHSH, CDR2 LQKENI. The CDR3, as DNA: TGTGCCAGCTCACCAGGGGTTGGGGGAGCAAATCAGCCCCAGCATTTT. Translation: CASSPGVGGANQPQHF.

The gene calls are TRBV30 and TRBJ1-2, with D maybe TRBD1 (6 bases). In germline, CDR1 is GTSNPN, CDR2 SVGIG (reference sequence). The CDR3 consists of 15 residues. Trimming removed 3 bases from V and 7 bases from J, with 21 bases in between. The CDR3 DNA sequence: TGTGCCTGGAGCGGAACACTTACAGGGAGAGGTGGCTACACCTTC. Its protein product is CAWSGTLTGRGGYTF. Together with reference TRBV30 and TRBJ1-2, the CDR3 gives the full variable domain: SQTIHQWPATLVQPVGSPLSLECTVEGTSNPNLYWYRQAAGRGLQLLFYSVGIGQISSEVPQNLSASRPQDRQFILSSKKLLLSDSGFYLCAWSGTLTGRGGYTFGSGTRLTVV.

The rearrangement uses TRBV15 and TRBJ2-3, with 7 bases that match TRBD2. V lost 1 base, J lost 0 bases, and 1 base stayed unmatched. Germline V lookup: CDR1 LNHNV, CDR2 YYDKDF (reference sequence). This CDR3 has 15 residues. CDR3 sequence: CATSRGGGSTDTQYF. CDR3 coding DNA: TGTGCCACCAGCAGAGGGGGGGGGAGCACAGATACGCAGTATTTT.

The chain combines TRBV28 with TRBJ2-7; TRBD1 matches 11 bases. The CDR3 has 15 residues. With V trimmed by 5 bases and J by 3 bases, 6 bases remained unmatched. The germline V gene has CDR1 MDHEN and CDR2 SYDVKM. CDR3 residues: CASSGQGASIYEQYF. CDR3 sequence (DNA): TGTGCCAGCAGTGGACAGGGGGCTTCTATCTACGAGCAGTACTTC.

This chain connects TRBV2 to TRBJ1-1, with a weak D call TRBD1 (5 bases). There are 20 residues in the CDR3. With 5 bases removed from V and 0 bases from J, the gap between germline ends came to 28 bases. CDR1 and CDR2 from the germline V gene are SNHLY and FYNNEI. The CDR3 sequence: CASSPLSRLAGGRMNTEAFF. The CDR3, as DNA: TGTGCCAGCAGTCCATTAAGTAGGCTAGCGGGGGGGAGGATGAACACTGAAGCTTTCTTT. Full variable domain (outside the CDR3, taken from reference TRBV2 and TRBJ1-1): EPEVTQTPSHQVTQMGQEVILRCVPISNHLYFYWYRQILGQKVEFLVSFYNNEISEKSEIFDDQFSVERPDGSNFTLKIRSTKLEDSAMYFCASSPLSRLAGGRMNTEAFFGQGTRLTVV.

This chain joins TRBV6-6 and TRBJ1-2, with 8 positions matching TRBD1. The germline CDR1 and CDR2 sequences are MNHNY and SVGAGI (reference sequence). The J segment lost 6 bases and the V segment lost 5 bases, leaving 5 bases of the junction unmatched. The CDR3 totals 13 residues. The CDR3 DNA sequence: TGTGCCAGCAGTACAGGGACAGGACATGGCTACACCTTC. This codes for CASSTGTGHGYTF.

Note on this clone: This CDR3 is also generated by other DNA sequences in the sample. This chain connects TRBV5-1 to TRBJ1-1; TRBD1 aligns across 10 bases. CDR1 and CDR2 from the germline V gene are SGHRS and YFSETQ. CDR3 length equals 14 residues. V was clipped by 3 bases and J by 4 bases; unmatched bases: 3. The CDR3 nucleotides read TGCGCCAGCAGCTCACGGACAGGGGGCACTGAAGCTTTCTTT. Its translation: CASSSRTGGTEAFF.

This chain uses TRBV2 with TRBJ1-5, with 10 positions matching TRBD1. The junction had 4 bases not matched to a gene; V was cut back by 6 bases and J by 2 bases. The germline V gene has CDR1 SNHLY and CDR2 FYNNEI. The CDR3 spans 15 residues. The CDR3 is CASSRGTGGNQPQHF. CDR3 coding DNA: TGTGCCAGCAGCCGTGGGACAGGGGGCAATCAGCCCCAGCATTTT.

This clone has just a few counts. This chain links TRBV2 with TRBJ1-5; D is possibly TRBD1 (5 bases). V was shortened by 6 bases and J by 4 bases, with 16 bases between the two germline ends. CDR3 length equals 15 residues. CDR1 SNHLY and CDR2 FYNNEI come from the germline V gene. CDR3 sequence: CASRGGGVSNQPQHF. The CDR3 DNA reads TGTGCCAGCAGGGGAGGAGGGGTATCAAATCAGCCCCAGCATTTT.

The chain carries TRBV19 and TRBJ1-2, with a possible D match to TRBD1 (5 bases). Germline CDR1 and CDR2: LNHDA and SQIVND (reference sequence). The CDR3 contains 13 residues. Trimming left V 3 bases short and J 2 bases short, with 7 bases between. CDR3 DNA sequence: TGTGCCAGTAGTATGCAGGGAAACTATGGCTACACCTTC. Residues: CASSMQGNYGYTF.

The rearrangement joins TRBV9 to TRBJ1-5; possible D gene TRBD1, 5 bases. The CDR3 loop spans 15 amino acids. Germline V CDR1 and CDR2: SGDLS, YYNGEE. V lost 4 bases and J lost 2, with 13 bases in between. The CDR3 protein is CASSPGGYGNQPQHF. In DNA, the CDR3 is TGTGCCAGCAGCCCCGGGGGTTACGGCAATCAGCCCCAGCATTTT.

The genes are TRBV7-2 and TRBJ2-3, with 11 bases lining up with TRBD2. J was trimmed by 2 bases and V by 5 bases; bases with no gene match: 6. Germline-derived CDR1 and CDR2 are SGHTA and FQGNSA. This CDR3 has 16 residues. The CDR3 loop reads CASSDRLAGSTDTQYF. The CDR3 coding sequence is TGTGCCAGCAGCGATAGACTAGCGGGATCCACAGATACGCAGTATTTT. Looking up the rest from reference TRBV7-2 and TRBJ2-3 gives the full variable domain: GAGVSQSPSNKVTEKGKDVELRCDPISGHTALYWYRQSLGQGLEFLIYFQGNSAPDKSGLPSDRFSAERTGGSVSTLTIQRTQQEDSAVYLCASSDRLAGSTDTQYFGPGTRLTVL.

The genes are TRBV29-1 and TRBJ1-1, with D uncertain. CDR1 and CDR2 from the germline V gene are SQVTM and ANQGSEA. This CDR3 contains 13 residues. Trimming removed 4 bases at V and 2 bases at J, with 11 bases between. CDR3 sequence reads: CSVGNRRNTEAFF. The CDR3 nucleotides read TGCAGCGTTGGAAACCGACGCAACACTGAAGCTTTCTTT.

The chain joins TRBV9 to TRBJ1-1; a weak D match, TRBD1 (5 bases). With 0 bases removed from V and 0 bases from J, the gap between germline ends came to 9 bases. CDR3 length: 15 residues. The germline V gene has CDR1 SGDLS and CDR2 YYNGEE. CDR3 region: CASSVVGGLNTEAFF. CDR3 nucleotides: TGTGCCAGCAGCGTAGTTGGGGGACTGAACACTGAAGCTTTCTTT.

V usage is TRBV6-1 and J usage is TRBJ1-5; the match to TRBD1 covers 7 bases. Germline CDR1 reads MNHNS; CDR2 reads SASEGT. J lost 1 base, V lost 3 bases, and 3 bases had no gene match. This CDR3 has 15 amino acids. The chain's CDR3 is CASSDNRGSNQPQHF. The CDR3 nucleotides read TGTGCCAGCAGTGATAACAGGGGAAGCAATCAGCCCCAGCATTTT.

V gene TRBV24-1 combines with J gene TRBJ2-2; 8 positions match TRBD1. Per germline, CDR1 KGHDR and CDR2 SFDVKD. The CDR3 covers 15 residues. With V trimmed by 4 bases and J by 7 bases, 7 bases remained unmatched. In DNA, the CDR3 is TGTGCCACCAGTGAAAGAGGGACAGGTGGCGGGGAGCTGTTTTTT. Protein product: CATSERGTGGGELFF.